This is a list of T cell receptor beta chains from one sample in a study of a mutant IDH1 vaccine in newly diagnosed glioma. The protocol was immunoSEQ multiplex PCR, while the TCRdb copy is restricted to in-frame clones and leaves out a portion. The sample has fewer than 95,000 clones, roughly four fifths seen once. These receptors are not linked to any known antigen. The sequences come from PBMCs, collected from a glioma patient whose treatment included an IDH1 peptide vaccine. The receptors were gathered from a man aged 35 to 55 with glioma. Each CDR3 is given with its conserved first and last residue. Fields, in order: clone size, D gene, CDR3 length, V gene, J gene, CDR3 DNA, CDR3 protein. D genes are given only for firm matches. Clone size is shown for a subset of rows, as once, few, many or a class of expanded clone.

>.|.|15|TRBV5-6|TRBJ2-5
TGTGCCAGCAGCTTGAGTTGGCAGGGGGGAGAGACCCAGTACTTC
CASSLSWQGGETQYF
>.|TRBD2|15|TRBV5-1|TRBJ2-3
TGCGCCAGCAGCGTCCAGCGGGAGAGGGGGGATACGCAGTATTTT
CASSVQRERGDTQYF
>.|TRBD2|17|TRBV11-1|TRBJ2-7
TGTGCCAGCAGCTTTCGCGGGGGGAGCGGAAGCTCCTACGAGCAGTACTTC
CASSFRGGSGSSYEQYF
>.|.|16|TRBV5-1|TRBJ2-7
TGCGCCAGCAGCTTGGCCGCTAGGACTACCACCTACGAGCAGTACTTC
CASSLAARTTTYEQYF
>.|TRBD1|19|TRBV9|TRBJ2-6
TGTGCCAGCAGCGTAGGTCCGGGACAGGGGGGCTCTGGGGCCAACGTCCTGACTTTC
CASSVGPGQGGSGANVLTF
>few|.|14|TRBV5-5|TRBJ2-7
TGTGCCAGCAGCTTGGGTGGGTTCCCCTACGAGCAGTACTTC
CASSLGGFPYEQYF
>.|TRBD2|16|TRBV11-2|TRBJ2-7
TGTGCCAGCACCGGGGCTAGCGGGAGGGGGGCCTACGAGCAGTACTTC
CASTGASGRGAYEQYF
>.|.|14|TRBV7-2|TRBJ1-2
TGTGCCAGCAGCTTCTGGGAGGCAGGCGTTGGCTACACCTTC
CASSFWEAGVGYTF
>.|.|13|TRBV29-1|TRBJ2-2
TGCAGCGTTGGTGGGCAGGGTCCCGGGGAGCTGTTTTTT
CSVGGQGPGELFF
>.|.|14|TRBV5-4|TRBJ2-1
TGTGCCAGCAGCAAGGAGGCTAGCCTCAATGAGCAGTTCTTC
CASSKEASLNEQFF
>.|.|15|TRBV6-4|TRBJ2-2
TGTGCCAGCAGTGACTCGGCAGGGAATGCCGGGGAGCTGTTTTTT
CASSDSAGNAGELFF
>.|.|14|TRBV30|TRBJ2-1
TGTGCCTGGGGCCCGGACAGAGCCTACAATGAGCAGTTCTTC
CAWGPDRAYNEQFF
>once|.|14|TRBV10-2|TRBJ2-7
TGCGCCAGCAGTCTTGGGGGGTCTTCCTACGAGCAGTACTTC
CASSLGGSSYEQYF
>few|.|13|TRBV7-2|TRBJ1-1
TGTGCCACCAAGGACGGGATGAACACTGAAGCTTTCTTT
CATKDGMNTEAFF
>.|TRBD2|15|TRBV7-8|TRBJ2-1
TGTGCCAGCAGCTTAACGCTAGCGGGAGGCTATGAGCAGTTCTTC
CASSLTLAGGYEQFF
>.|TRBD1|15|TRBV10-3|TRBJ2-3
TGTGCCATCAGTGGCGGACAGGGGGGAACAGATACGCAGTATTTT
CAISGGQGGTDTQYF
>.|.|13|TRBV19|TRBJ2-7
TGTGCCAGTAGAGAGGCAGGGGCCTACGAGCAGTACTTC
CASREAGAYEQYF
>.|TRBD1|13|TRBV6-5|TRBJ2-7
TGTGCCAGCAGGCCGGGACAGAGCTACGAGCAGTACTTC
CASRPGQSYEQYF
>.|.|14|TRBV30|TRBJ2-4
TGTGCCTGGAGTAGACCCGGGGCCAAAAACATTCAGTACTTC
CAWSRPGAKNIQYF
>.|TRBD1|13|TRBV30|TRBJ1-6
TGTGCCTGGGCAGGGGGCGTGAATTCACCCCTCCACTTT
CAWAGGVNSPLHF
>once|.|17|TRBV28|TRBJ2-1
TGTGCCAGCAGTTTAGACTCGTTGCGGTCCACCTACAATGAGCAGTTCTTC
CASSLDSLRSTYNEQFF
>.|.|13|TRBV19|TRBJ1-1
TGTGCCAGTAGTATAAGACAGGACACTGAAGCTTTCTTT
CASSIRQDTEAFF
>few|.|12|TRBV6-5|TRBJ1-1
TGTGCCAGCAACCGGGGGAACACTGAAGCTTTCTTT
CASNRGNTEAFF
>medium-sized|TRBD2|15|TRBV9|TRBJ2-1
TGTGCCAGCAGCGTGCGGGAGGGACCGCGGAATGAGCAGTTCTTC
CASSVREGPRNEQFF
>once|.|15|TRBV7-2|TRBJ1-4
TGTGCCAGCAGCTTAGCGTCCGGGGAATATGAAAAACTGTTTTTT
CASSLASGEYEKLFF
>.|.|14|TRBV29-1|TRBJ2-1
TGCAGCATTCCGCCCCCGCCCCTTTACAATGAGCAGTTCTTC
CSIPPPPLYNEQFF
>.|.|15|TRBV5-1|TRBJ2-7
TGCGCCAGCAGCTTGGTGGCGAACCCCATCAGGGAGCAGTACTTC
CASSLVANPIREQYF
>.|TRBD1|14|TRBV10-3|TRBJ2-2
TGTGCCATAAACAGGGGGCGCAACACCGGGGAGCTGTTTTTT
CAINRGRNTGELFF
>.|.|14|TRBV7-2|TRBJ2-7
TGTGCCAGCAGTTTCGGGACCCTAACCTACGAGCAGTACTTC
CASSFGTLTYEQYF
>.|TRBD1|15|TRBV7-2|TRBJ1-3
TGTGCCAGCAGCTCACGACAGGGGGCAGGAAACACCATATATTTT
CASSSRQGAGNTIYF
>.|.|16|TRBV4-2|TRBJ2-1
TGTGCCAGCGGTCCAGGGGGGGCAAGCTCCTACAATGAGCAGTTCTTC
CASGPGGASSYNEQFF
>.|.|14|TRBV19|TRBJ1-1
TGTGCCAGTAGTCCGCAGGGGATGTCCACTGAAGCTTTCTTT
CASSPQGMSTEAFF
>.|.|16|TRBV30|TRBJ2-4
TGTGCCTGGAGTGTACATCCCGCAGGGCTCAAAAACATTCAGTACTTC
CAWSVHPAGLKNIQYF
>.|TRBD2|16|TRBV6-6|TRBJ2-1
TGTGCCAGCACTCAACTAGCGGGAGCCGGGGACAATGAGCAGTTCTTC
CASTQLAGAGDNEQFF
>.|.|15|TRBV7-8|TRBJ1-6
TGTGCCAGCAGCTCCGACAGTCCCTATAATTCACCCCTCCACTTT
CASSSDSPYNSPLHF
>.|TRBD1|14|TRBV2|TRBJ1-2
TGTGCCAGCAGCCGTAACAGGGGAAGCTATGGCTACACCTTC
CASSRNRGSYGYTF
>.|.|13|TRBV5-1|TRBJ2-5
TGCGCCAGCAGCTCGGGCCGGGAAGAGACCCAGTACTTC
CASSSGREETQYF
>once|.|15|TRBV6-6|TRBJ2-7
TGTGCCAGCAGTTACTCGTTGCCTCCAGGGGGGGACAAGTACTTC
CASSYSLPPGGDKYF
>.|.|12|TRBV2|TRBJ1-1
TGTGCCAGCAACAGGGCGAACACTGAAGCTTTCTTT
CASNRANTEAFF
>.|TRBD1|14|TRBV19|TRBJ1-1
TGTGCCAGTAGGGGACAGGGAGGGCAAACTGAAGCTTTCTTT
CASRGQGGQTEAFF
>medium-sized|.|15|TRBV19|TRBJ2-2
TGTGCCAGTACGCGAGGGGGGGCCGACACCGGGGAGCTGTTTTTT
CASTRGGADTGELFF
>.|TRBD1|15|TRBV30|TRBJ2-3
TGTGCCTGGAGTGCGGACAGGGGGCGCGGGGATACGCAGTATTTT
CAWSADRGRGDTQYF
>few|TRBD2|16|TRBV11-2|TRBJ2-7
TGTGCCAGCAGCTTGTCGGCAGCGGGGAACTCCTACGAGCAGTACTTC
CASSLSAAGNSYEQYF
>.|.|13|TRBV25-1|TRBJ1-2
TGTGCCAGCAGTGAACAGTTTAACTATGGCTACACCTTC
CASSEQFNYGYTF
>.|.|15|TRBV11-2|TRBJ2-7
TGTGCCAGCAGCTTAAGGACAGTGGCATACTACGAGCAGTACTTC
CASSLRTVAYYEQYF
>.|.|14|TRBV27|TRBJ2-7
TGTGCCAGCAGTTTACGCCAGGTACCCTACGAGCAGTACTTC
CASSLRQVPYEQYF
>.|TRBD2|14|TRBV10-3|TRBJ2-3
TGTGCCATCATGCCTAGCGGGAGTGGAGATACGCAGTATTTT
CAIMPSGSGDTQYF